These T cell receptor beta chains were read from a single sample in a study of human T cells and chemical hapten exposure. TCRdb independently ran MiXCR on the RACE reads; one entry per CDR3 protein. The sample comprises fewer than 50,000 distinct CDR3 sequences, over 3.5% of which are singletons, and about a quarter rests with the top ten. The sequencing used whole blood, collected in connection with sensitization to the hapten diphenylcyclopropenone (DPC). The source of these receptors is a middle-aged man with alopecia areata. Some clones in this sample may be carry-over from other donors' samples. Each CDR3 is given with its conserved first and last residue. Fields, in order: D gene, clone size, V gene, CDR3 protein. The D gene is left open where the match is weak. The size entry is marked missing in some rows and otherwise reads once, few, many or a size class.

TRBD1 - TRBV28 CASRQGVYETQYF
- many TRBV7-2 CASSLGHRDAFF
- - TRBV6-1 CASSMGGNTEAFF
TRBD2 many TRBV10-2 CASSLIGKRGTQNIQYF
- many TRBV7-2 CASSLAGPQGRTQYF
- many TRBV12-5 CASGAGGMDTEAFF
- many TRBV4-1 CASSHPGSNQPQHF
- many TRBV12-3/TRBV12-4 CASSLGQLYGYTF
TRBD1 many TRBV18 CASSPDFRTGGDIQYF
TRBD2 few TRBV29-1 CSVEASGREYNEQYF
- many TRBV28 CASLGTTLSGANVLTF
- many TRBV7-7 CASSYQGRTTQYF
- many TRBV9 CASSEGHGQETQYF
- many TRBV7-2 CASSPLVNRELGDTQYF
TRBD2 many TRBV12-3/TRBV12-4 CASSLWTGGSTDTQYF
- many TRBV10-3 CAIRPRDGGYTF
TRBD1 many TRBV18 CASSRTGQENTEAFF
- many TRBV20-1 CSGKGLSLGGYTF
TRBD2 many TRBV11-2 CASSRAQPGLAGGPRYNEQFF
TRBD1 many TRBV9 CASGGTGGAGTDTQYF
- many TRBV29-1 CSVEDRGANVLTF
- many TRBV24-1 CATSGLRGHLDTQYF
- - TRBV5-1 CASSFRAGETEAFF
- - TRBV19 CASSSGQPSLNTEAFF
TRBD1 - TRBV7-3 CASSRGTGGSYEQYF
- many TRBV5-1 CASRADTGVNQPQHF
- many TRBV6-2/TRBV6-3 CASSPPWDNLLNEQFF
- many TRBV12-3/TRBV12-4 CASSLYETQYF
TRBD2 - TRBV19 CASSTGGTGELFF
- many TRBV4-1 CASSQDVAGLGFSGANVLTF
- many TRBV7-9 CASSLTRITEAFF
TRBD2 many TRBV7-2 CASSSRLLAGGYEQYF
- - TRBV3-1 CVSSHRQVHSGNTIYF